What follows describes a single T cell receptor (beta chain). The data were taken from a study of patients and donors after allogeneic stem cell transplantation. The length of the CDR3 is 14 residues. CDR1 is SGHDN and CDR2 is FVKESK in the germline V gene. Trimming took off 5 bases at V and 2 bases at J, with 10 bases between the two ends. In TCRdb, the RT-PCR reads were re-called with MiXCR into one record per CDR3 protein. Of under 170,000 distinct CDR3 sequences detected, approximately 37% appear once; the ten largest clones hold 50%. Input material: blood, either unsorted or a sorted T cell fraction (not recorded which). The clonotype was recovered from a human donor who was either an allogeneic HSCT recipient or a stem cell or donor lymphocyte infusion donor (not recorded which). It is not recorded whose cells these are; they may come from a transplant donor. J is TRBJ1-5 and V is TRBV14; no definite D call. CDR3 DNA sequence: TGTGCCAGCAGCGTTTGGACGGGCAATCAGCCCCAGCATTTT. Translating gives CASSVWTGNQPQHF.